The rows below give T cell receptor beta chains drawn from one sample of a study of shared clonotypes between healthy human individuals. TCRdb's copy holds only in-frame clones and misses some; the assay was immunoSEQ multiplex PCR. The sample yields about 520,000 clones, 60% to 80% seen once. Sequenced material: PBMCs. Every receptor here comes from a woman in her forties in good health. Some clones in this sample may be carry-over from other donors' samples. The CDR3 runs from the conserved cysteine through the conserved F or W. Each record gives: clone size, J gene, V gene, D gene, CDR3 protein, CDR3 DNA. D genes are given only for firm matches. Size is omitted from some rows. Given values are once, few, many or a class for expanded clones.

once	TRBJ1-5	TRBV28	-	CASRKFRDSNQPQHF	TGTGCCAGCAGGAAGTTCAGGGATAGCAATCAGCCCCAGCATTTT
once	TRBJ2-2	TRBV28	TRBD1	CASKPGQRSTGELFF	TGTGCCAGCAAGCCGGGACAGCGAAGCACCGGGGAGCTGTTTTTT
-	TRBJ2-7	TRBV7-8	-	CASSRVVFEGVTEQYF	TGTGCCAGCAGCCGTGTAGTGTTTGAGGGAGTAACCGAGCAGTACTTC
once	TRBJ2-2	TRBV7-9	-	CASSPSAGGDTGELFF	TGTGCCAGCAGCCCCAGTGCCGGGGGCGACACCGGGGAGCTGTTTTTT
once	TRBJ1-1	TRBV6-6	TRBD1	CASSRGTGVNTEAFF	TGTGCCAGCAGTCGGGGGACAGGGGTGAACACTGAAGCTTTCTTT
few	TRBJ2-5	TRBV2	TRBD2	CALGLAAQETQYF	TGTGCCCTTGGGCTAGCGGCCCAAGAGACCCAGTACTTC
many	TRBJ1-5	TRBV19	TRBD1	CASTTGGPGSVQPQHF	TGTGCCAGTACCACAGGGGGCCCAGGGAGCGTTCAGCCCCAGCATTTT
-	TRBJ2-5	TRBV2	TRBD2	CASSESGRGAETQYF	TGTGCCAGCAGTGAGAGCGGGAGAGGAGCAGAGACCCAGTACTTC
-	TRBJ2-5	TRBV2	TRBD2	CASSDGLAGGPGETQYF	TGTGCCAGCAGTGACGGGCTAGCGGGAGGGCCCGGAGAGACCCAGTACTTC
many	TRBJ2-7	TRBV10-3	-	CAISDQGNEQYF	TGTGCCATCAGTGACCAGGGCAACGAGCAGTACTTC